The source of this T cell receptor (beta chain) is a study of T cell responses to AZD1222 COVID-19 vaccine. Trimming pared 0 bases from V and 7 bases from J, leaving 9 bases between. Per germline, CDR1 KGHSH and CDR2 LQKENI. The CDR3 is 14 residues long. This table comes from immunoSEQ multiplex PCR, and its TCRdb copy is limited to in-frame clones, with some not included. The sample lists more than 60,000 clones; roughly 87% were seen once. This receptor was taken from an adult in good health. The source was peripheral blood, collected on day 0 of AZD1222 vaccination. J is TRBJ2-2 and V is TRBV18; no clear D. The CDR3, as DNA: TGTGCCAGCTCACCACCATGGGTCGGCGGGGAGCTGTTTTTT. As protein: CASSPPWVGGELFF.